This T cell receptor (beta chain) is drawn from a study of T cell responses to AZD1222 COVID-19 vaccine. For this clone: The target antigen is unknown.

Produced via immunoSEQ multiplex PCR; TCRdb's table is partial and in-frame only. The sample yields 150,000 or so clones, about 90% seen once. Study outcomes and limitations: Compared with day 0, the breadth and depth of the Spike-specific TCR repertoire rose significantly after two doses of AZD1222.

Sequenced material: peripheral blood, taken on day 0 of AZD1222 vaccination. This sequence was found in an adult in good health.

The CDR3 DNA follows: TGTGCCAGCAGTACCGTACCCAGGGCAACCGGGGAGCTGTTTTTT. Protein: CASSTVPRATGELFF. This chain joins TRBV5-4 and TRBJ2-2; TRBD1 might be the D (5 bases). V was trimmed by 5 bases and J by 5 bases, leaving 16 bases between them. This CDR3 spans 15 amino acids. Germline-derived CDR1 and CDR2 are SGHNT and YYREEE (reference sequence).